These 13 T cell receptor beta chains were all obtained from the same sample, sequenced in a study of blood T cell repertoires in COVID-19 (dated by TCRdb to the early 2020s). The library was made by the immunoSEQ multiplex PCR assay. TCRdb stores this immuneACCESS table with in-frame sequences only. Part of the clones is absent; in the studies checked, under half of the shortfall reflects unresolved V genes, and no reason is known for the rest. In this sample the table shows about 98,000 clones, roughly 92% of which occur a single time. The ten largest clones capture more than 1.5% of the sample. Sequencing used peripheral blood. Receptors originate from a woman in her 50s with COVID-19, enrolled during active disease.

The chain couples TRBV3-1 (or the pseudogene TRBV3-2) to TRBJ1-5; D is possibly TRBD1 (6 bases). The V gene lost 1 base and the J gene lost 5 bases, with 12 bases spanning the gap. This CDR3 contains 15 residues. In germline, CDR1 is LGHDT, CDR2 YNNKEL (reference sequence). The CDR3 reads CASSQGGLGDQPQHF. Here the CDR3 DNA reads TGTGCCAGCAGCCAAGGGGGGCTGGGCGATCAGCCCCAGCATTTT.

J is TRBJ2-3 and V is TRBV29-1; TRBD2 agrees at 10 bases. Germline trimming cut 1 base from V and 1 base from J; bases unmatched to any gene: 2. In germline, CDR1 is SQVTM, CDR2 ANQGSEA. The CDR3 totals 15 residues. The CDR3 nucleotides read TGCAGCGTTGAAGGAGGACTAGCGGGCACAGATACGCAGTATTTT. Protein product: CSVEGGLAGTDTQYF.

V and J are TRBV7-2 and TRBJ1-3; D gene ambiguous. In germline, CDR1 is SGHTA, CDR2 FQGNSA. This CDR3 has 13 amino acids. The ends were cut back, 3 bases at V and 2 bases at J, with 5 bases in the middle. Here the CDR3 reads CASSLQAGNTIYF. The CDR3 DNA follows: TGTGCCAGCAGCTTGCAGGCTGGAAACACCATATATTTT. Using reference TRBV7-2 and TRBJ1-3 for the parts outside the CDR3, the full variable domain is GAGVSQSPSNKVTEKGKDVELRCDPISGHTALYWYRQSLGQGLEFLIYFQGNSAPDKSGLPSDRFSAERTGGSVSTLTIQRTQQEDSAVYLCASSLQAGNTIYFGEGSWLTVV.

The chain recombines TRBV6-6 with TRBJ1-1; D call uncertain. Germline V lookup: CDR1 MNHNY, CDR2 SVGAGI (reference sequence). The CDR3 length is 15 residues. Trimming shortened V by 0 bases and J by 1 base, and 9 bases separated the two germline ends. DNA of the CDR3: TGTGCCAGCAGTTACTCGAACAGCCCGAACACTGAAGCTTTCTTT. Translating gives CASSYSNSPNTEAFF.

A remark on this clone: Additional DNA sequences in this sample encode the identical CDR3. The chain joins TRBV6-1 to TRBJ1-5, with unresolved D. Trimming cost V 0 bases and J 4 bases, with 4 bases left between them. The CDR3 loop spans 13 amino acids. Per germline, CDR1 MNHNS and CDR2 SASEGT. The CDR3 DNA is TGTGCCAGCAGTGAAGCTCTTAATCAGCCCCAGCATTTT. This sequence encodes CASSEALNQPQHF.

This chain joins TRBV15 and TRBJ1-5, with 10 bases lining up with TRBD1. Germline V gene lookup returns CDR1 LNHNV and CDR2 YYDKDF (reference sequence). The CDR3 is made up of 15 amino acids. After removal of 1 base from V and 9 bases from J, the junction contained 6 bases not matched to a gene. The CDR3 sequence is CATSRGGQGWRPQHF. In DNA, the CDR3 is TGTGCCACCAGCAGAGGGGGACAGGGGTGGAGGCCCCAGCATTTT.

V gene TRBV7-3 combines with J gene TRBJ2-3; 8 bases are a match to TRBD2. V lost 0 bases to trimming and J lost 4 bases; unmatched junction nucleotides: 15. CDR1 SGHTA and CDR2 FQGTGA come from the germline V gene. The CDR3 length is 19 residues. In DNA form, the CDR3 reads TGTGCCAGCAGCTTAACGCCTGGCGGGTTTAGCGGGGCCTCAGATACGCAGTATTTT. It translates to CASSLTPGGFSGASDTQYF.

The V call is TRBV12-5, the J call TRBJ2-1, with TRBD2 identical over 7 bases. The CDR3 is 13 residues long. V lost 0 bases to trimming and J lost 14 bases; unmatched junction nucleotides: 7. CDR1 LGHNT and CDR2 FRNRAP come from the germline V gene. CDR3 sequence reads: CASGLVGRDKEFF. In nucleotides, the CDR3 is TGTGCTAGTGGTTTGGTAGGGAGGGATAAGGAGTTCTTC.

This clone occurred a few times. The CDR3 DNA reads as TGTGCCAGCAGGATCGGGGGAACAACTAATGAAAAACTGTTTTTT. Translated: CASRIGGTTNEKLFF. This chain connects TRBV27 to TRBJ1-4, with TRBD1 as a possible D gene (5 bases). The CDR3 runs to 15 residues. V lost 6 bases and J 0 bases, leaving 11 bases between the germline ends. Germline V gives CDR1 MNHEY, CDR2 SMNVEV (reference sequence). Drawing the rest from reference TRBV27 and TRBJ1-4, the complete variable domain is EAQVTQNPRYLITVTGKKLTVTCSQNMNHEYMSWYRQDPGLGLRQIYYSMNVEVTDKGDVPEGYKVSRKEKRNFPLILESPSPNQTSLYFCASRIGGTTNEKLFFGSGTQLSVL.

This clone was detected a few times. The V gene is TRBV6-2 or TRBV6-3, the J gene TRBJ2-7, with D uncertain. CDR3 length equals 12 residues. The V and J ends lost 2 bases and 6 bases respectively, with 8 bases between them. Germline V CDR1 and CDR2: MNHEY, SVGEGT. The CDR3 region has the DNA TGTGCCAGCAGTTACGCAGGTCTCGAGCAGTACTTC. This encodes CASSYAGLEQYF.

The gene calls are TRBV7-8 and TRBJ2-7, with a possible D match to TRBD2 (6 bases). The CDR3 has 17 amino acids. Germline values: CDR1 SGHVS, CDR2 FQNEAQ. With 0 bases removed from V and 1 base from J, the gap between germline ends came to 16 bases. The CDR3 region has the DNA TGTGCCAGCAGCTTAGCGGGTTTGGGGACTTTGTCCTACGAGCAGTACTTC. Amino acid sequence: CASSLAGLGTLSYEQYF.

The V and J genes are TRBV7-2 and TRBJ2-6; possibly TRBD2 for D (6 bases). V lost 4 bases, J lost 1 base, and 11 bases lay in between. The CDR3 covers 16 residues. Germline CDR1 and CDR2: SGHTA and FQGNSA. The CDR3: CASSYVGGSGANVLTF. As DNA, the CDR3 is TGTGCCAGCAGCTACGTTGGGGGGTCTGGGGCCAACGTCCTGACTTTC.

DNA for the CDR3: TGCGCCAGCAGCCAAGATGGACAGGGAACTGGCTACACCTTC. Its protein product is CASSQDGQGTGYTF. This sequence joins TRBV4-3 and TRBJ1-2; 8 bases map to TRBD1. Germline V gene lookup returns CDR1 LGHNA and CDR2 YSLEER. This CDR3 contains 14 residues. Trimming took 0 bases from V and 7 from J; bases not matched to a gene: 4.